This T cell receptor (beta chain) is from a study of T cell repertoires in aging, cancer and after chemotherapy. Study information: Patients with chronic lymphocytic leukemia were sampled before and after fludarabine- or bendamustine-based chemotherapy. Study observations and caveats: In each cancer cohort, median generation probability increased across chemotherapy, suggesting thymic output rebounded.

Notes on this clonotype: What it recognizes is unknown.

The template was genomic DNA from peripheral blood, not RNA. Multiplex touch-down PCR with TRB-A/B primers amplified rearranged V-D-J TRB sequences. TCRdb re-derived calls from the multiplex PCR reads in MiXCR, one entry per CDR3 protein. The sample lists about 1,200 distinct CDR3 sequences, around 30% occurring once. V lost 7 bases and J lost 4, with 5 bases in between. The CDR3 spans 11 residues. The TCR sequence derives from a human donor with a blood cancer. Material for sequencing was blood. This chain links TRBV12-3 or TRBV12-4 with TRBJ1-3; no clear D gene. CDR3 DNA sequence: TGTGCCAGCAATCTAGGAAACACCATATATTTT. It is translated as CASNLGNTIYF.